These 29 T cell receptor beta chains were sequenced from one sample in a study of blood T cell repertoires in COVID-19. Method: immunoSEQ multiplex PCR; TCRdb's copy keeps in-frame clones and lacks some. This sample yields some 180,000 clones, of which 80% are seen a single time; 6.9% belongs to the top ten. Sequencing was done on a sample of peripheral blood. These TCRs come from a man between 60 and 75 years old with acute or convalescent COVID-19.

This clone has more than one count but fewer than ten. CDR3 sequence reads: CASSPRQGADGEKLFF. The CDR3 DNA reads TGTGCCAGTAGTCCCCGACAGGGGGCGGACGGTGAAAAACTGTTTTTT. The V gene is TRBV19, the J gene TRBJ1-4; TRBD1 matches 10 bases. Germline V gene lookup returns CDR1 LNHDA and CDR2 SQIVND (reference sequence). V dropped 5 bases and J dropped 7; count of bases not matched to a gene: 10. This CDR3 has 16 amino acids.

In this sample, this clone turned up a few times. The chain recombines TRBV4-3 with TRBJ1-4, with D tentatively TRBD1 (5 bases). V gave up 5 bases and J gave up 8 bases, with 18 bases separating them. Germline V lookup: CDR1 LGHNA, CDR2 YSLEER. The CDR3 spans 15 residues. The CDR3 loop reads CASSSVGGKGEKLFF. Here the CDR3 DNA reads TGCGCCAGCAGCTCAGTGGGGGGGAAGGGCGAAAAACTGTTTTTT.

V and J are TRBV28 and TRBJ2-3; TRBD2 agrees at 9 bases. Per germline, CDR1 MDHEN and CDR2 SYDVKM. The CDR3 runs to 17 residues. J was trimmed by 4 bases and V by 3 bases; bases with no gene match: 11. The CDR3 spells CASSLSAGGGGSDTQYF. The CDR3 DNA is TGTGCCAGCAGTTTGTCGGCGGGCGGGGGGGGATCAGATACGCAGTATTTT.

This clone was observed a single time. V is TRBV7-9 and J is TRBJ2-1, with TRBD2 matching over 12 bases. The ends lost 1 base at V and 8 bases at J; junction bases unmatched: 6. This CDR3 spans 16 amino acids. Germline CDR1 and CDR2: SEHNR and FQNEAQ (reference sequence). The CDR3 is CASSLDLTSGGYEQFF. The CDR3 coding sequence is TGTGCCAGCAGCTTAGACCTGACTAGCGGGGGTTATGAGCAGTTCTTC.

The chain is built from TRBV12-3 or TRBV12-4 and TRBJ1-5, with D perhaps TRBD1 (6 bases). This CDR3 spans 13 amino acids. The V end was cut by 5 bases, the J end by 5 bases, with 10 bases between. The CDR3 spells CASSRDTDQPQHF. CDR3 nucleotides: TGTGCCAGCAGTCGGGACACCGATCAGCCCCAGCATTTT.

The V and J genes are TRBV7-2 and TRBJ2-2; D might be TRBD2 (6 bases). Trimming cost V 2 bases and J 5 bases, with 12 bases left between them. The CDR3 sequence is 15 residues long. CDR1 and CDR2 (germline): SGHTA, FQGNSA. The CDR3 is CASSLFLGGTGELFF. CDR3 nucleotide sequence: TGTGCCAGCAGCTTATTCCTTGGGGGGACCGGGGAGCTGTTTTTT. Variable domain in full (rest from reference TRBV7-2 and TRBJ2-2): GAGVSQSPSNKVTEKGKDVELRCDPISGHTALYWYRQSLGQGLEFLIYFQGNSAPDKSGLPSDRFSAERTGGSVSTLTIQRTQQEDSAVYLCASSLFLGGTGELFFGEGSRLTVL.

The V gene is TRBV4-1, the J gene TRBJ2-3; D is perhaps TRBD2 (5 bases). The CDR3 totals 15 residues. V lost 0 bases, J lost 6 bases, and 13 bases lay in between. In germline, CDR1 is MGHRA, CDR2 YSYEKL. The CDR3 bases are TGCGCCAGCAGCCAAGACCCCGGGAACACGGATACGCAGTATTTT. The encoded protein is CASSQDPGNTDTQYF.

The chain has TRBV20-1 and TRBJ2-7, with 7 bases that match TRBD2. CDR1 is DFQATT, CDR2 SNEGSKA, per germline (reference sequence). This CDR3 region has 11 residues. V lost 8 bases, J lost 1 base, and 2 bases stayed unmatched. The CDR3 DNA reads TGCAGTTGCGGGGGTTCCTACGAGCAGTACTTC. Residues: CSCGGSYEQYF.

This chain uses TRBV29-1 with TRBJ1-5; 8 bases are shared with TRBD1. CDR3 length: 14 amino acids. CDR1 is SQVTM and CDR2 is ANQGSEA in the germline V gene. V shed 4 bases and J 4 bases; nucleotides not matched to a gene: 6. CDR3 in DNA: TGCAGCGTTGCAGGAGGGACAGGTAATCAGCCCCAGCATTTT. Its protein is CSVAGGTGNQPQHF.

The chain is built from TRBV9 and TRBJ2-1; 8 bases match TRBD2. Trimming removed 0 bases from V and 8 bases from J; junction bases left unmatched: 10. In germline, CDR1 is SGDLS, CDR2 YYNGEE. The CDR3 consists of 16 residues. The CDR3 DNA reads as TGTGCCAGCAGCGTAGCGCCGAACGGGGGGGCCGATGAGCAGTTCTTC. Residues: CASSVAPNGGADEQFF.

V gene TRBV3-1 (or the pseudogene TRBV3-2) combines with J gene TRBJ1-5; no clear D gene. The CDR3 is 13 amino acids. V was pared by 1 base and J by 1 base, with 2 bases between. CDR1 is LGHDT and CDR2 is YNNKEL in the germline V gene (reference sequence). CDR3 sequence (DNA): TGTGCCAGCAGCCAAGCGAGCAATCAGCCCCAGCATTTT. Encoded protein: CASSQASNQPQHF.

The chain employs TRBV10-2 and TRBJ2-7; 8 positions match TRBD2. The CDR3 is 14 residues long. J gave up 3 bases and V 7 bases, and 8 bases lay outside the gene matches. The germline CDR1 and CDR2 sequences are WSHSY and SAAADI. CDR3 loop: CASNQGRGGYEQYF. CDR3 DNA sequence: TGCGCCAGCAATCAGGGACGGGGGGGCTACGAGCAGTACTTC.

The chain joins TRBV6-1 to TRBJ1-3, with TRBD1 matching 8 bases. Germline V gene data show CDR1 as MNHNS and CDR2 as SASEGT. Trimming removed 4 bases from V and 3 bases from J; junction bases left unmatched: 8. The CDR3 runs to 16 residues. CDR3 loop: CASSVASQGDGNTIYF. CDR3 sequence (DNA): TGTGCCAGCAGTGTCGCCTCACAGGGGGATGGAAACACCATATATTTT.

The chain has TRBV4-3 and TRBJ2-7; no clear D gene. Germline V gene data show CDR1 as LGHNA and CDR2 as YSLEER. The CDR3 is 14 amino acids. V was clipped by 1 base and J by 0 bases, with 7 bases between them. CDR3 in DNA: TGCGCCAGCAGCCAAGGGGCAAGCTCCTACGAGCAGTACTTC. As protein: CASSQGASSYEQYF.

The chain links TRBV6-6 to TRBJ2-7, with D tentatively TRBD1 (6 bases). V was trimmed by 5 bases and J by 7 bases, leaving 24 bases between them. CDR1 MNHNY and CDR2 SVGAGI come from the germline V gene (reference sequence). The length of the CDR3 is 16 residues. The DNA for the CDR3 is TGTGCCAGCAGTCACACCCCAGGGGTCTATTCGGGGGAGCAGTACTTC. It is translated as CASSHTPGVYSGEQYF.

The chain employs TRBV27 and TRBJ2-3; possible D gene TRBD2, 6 bases. The CDR3 has 13 residues. V lost 11 bases and J lost 2, with 14 bases in between. Germline V gene sequence: CDR1 MNHEY, CDR2 SMNVEV (reference sequence). CDR3 sequence: CASGDYNTDTQYF. The CDR3 DNA is TGTGCCTCGGGGGATTACAACACAGATACGCAGTATTTT.

The genes are TRBV19 and TRBJ1-6, with D perhaps matching TRBD1 (6 bases). V was trimmed by 3 bases and J by 9 bases, leaving 15 bases between them. There are 15 residues in the CDR3. Germline values: CDR1 LNHDA, CDR2 SQIVND (reference sequence). In DNA form, the CDR3 reads TGTGCCAGTAGTATCCCCGCAGGGGCGGGTTCACCCCTCCACTTT. Its translation is CASSIPAGAGSPLHF.

The chain couples TRBV21-1 to TRBJ1-2; whether TRBD1, the table's D call, matches the DNA was not checked. TRBV21-1 is recorded as a pseudogene. The CDR3 is made up of 16 amino acids. CDR3 sequence: CASSKATPQAPYGYTF. The CDR3 coding sequence is TGTGCCAGCAGCAAAGCAACCCCGCAGGCACCCTATGGCTACACCTTC.

The rearrangement joins TRBV4-1 to TRBJ2-1; tentative D call: TRBD1 (5 bases). Germline V gives CDR1 MGHRA, CDR2 YSYEKL. Trimming took off 1 base at V and 4 bases at J, with 26 bases between the two ends. The CDR3 contains 20 residues. CDR3 nucleotides: TGCGCCAGCAGCCAAGTTAAAGGTTCCTTAATTCCTGGGGCTTACAATGAGCAGTTCTTC. Translated, it gives CASSQVKGSLIPGAYNEQFF.

V gene TRBV27 combines with J gene TRBJ1-2; a weak D match, TRBD1 (6 bases). The germline CDR1 and CDR2 sequences are MNHEY and SMNVEV (reference sequence). The CDR3 is made up of 12 amino acids. Deletions cut 8 bases from V and 3 bases from J, with 10 bases between. The CDR3 DNA reads as TGTGCCAGCGGACGGACAGACTATGGCTACACCTTC. Residues: CASGRTDYGYTF.

The chain couples TRBV7-2 to TRBJ2-1, with D possibly TRBD2 on 6 matching bases. Germline values: CDR1 SGHTA, CDR2 FQGNSA. V lost 3 bases and J lost 3, with 12 bases in between. The CDR3 runs 15 residues. In nucleotides, the CDR3 is TGTGCCAGCAGCTTGATGGCGGGAAGCTACAATGAGCAGTTCTTC. Translating gives CASSLMAGSYNEQFF.

This clone has a single count. The J gene is TRBJ2-7, the V gene TRBV28, with 10 bases lining up with TRBD1. The trim removed 5 bases at V and 6 bases at J, leaving 4 bases unmatched. The germline V gene encodes CDR1 MDHEN and CDR2 SYDVKM. The CDR3 consists of 13 residues. The CDR3: CASSIGQGGEQYF. CDR3 DNA sequence: TGTGCCAGCAGTATCGGACAGGGGGGCGAGCAGTACTTC.

The chain recombines TRBV6-5 with TRBJ1-1; D is ambiguous. Per the germline V gene, CDR1 is MNHEY and CDR2 is SVGAGI. The CDR3 totals 13 residues. V gave up 10 bases and J gave up 1 base, with 13 bases separating them. Here the CDR3 reads CATTAIGNTEAFF. CDR3 in DNA: TGTGCCACAACCGCGATCGGGAACACTGAAGCTTTCTTT.

V and J are TRBV14 and TRBJ2-1; 13 positions agree with TRBD2. This CDR3 spans 17 amino acids. J gave up 3 bases and V 2 bases, and 4 bases lay outside the gene matches. Germline V gives CDR1 SGHDN, CDR2 FVKESK. CDR3 sequence: CASSQLGTSGIYNEQFF. In DNA, the CDR3 is TGTGCCAGCAGCCAACTCGGGACTAGCGGGATCTACAATGAGCAGTTCTTC.

The V gene is TRBV5-1, the J gene TRBJ1-1; unclear D gene. V was cut by 2 bases and J by 1 base, with 9 bases left in between. The CDR3 spans 14 residues. Germline loops: CDR1 SGHRS, CDR2 YFSETQ. The CDR3 here is CASSFRLENTEAFF. CDR3 nucleotides: TGCGCCAGCAGCTTCCGGTTAGAGAACACTGAAGCTTTCTTT. The full variable domain, rest sourced from reference TRBV5-1 and TRBJ1-1, is KAGVTQTPRYLIKTRGQQVTLSCSPISGHRSVSWYQQTPGQGLQFLFEYFSETQRNKGNFPGRFSGRQFSNSRSEMNVSTLELGDSALYLCASSFRLENTEAFFGQGTRLTVV.

This clone was seen more than once but under ten times. This rearrangement joins TRBV2 to TRBJ1-5; TRBD1 aligns across 7 bases. From germline, CDR1 is SNHLY and CDR2 FYNNEI. The CDR3 spans 14 residues. Trimming at V came to 8 bases and at J to 2 bases, leaving 6 bases not matched to a gene. The CDR3 nucleotides are TGTGCCAGCGCAGGGGGGTATGGCAATCAGCCCCAGCATTTT. Amino acids: CASAGGYGNQPQHF.

This clone was detected once. The chain employs TRBV9 and TRBJ1-6; D uncertain. Trimming stripped 0 bases from V and 5 bases from J, with 3 bases between. This CDR3 contains 13 residues. Germline V gives CDR1 SGDLS, CDR2 YYNGEE. CDR3 coding DNA: TGTGCCAGCAGCGTAGCTAATAATTCACCCCTCCACTTT. This translates into CASSVANNSPLHF.

This clone has just one count. Other DNA sequences from this sample encode an identical CDR3 as well. The chain carries TRBV18 and TRBJ1-1, with D possibly matching TRBD1 (6 bases). The ends were cut back, 3 bases at V and 3 bases at J, with 8 bases in the middle. This CDR3 spans 13 amino acids. Germline V gene data show CDR1 as KGHSH and CDR2 as LQKENI. The CDR3 DNA reads as TGTGCCAGCTCACCGGCAGGGGACACTGAAGCTTTCTTT. It specifies CASSPAGDTEAFF.

This rearrangement joins TRBV24-1 to TRBJ1-5, with 7 bases identical to TRBD1. V lost 4 bases, J lost 3 bases, and 8 bases stayed unmatched. CDR3 length: 16 amino acids. CDR1 is KGHDR, CDR2 SFDVKD, per germline. The CDR3 here is CATSDSAGGNNQPQHF. CDR3 nucleotide sequence: TGTGCCACCAGTGACTCCGCAGGGGGGAACAATCAGCCCCAGCATTTT.